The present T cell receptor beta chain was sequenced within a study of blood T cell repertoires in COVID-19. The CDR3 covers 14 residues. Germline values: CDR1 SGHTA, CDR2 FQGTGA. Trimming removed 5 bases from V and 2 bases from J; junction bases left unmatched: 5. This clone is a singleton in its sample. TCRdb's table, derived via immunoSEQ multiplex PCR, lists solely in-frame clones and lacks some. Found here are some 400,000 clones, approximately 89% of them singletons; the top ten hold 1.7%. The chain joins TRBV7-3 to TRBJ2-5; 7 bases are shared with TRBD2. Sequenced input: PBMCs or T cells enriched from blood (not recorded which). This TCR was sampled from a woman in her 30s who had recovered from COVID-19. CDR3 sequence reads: CASSPGGGQETQYF. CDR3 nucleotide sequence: TGTGCCAGCAGCCCGGGCGGGGGTCAAGAGACCCAGTACTTC.